These 8 T cell receptor beta chains were sequenced from one sample in a study of cytomegalovirus exposure and HLA in healthy donors. PCR used 60 Vbeta primers and 13 Jbeta primers. Profiling relied on immunoSEQ multiplex PCR, and the TCRdb table lists in-frame clones only, not all of them. The sample has about 130,000 clones; 74% are singletons. Specimen: PBMCs. The receptors here all came from a woman in her 50s in good health and CMV-seropositive.

The CDR3 nucleotides are TGTGCCAGCAGCTTAGGGGCAGGGGTGGACTATGGCTACACCTTC. Its translation: CASSLGAGVDYGYTF. The V gene is TRBV11-2, the J gene TRBJ1-2, with D perhaps matching TRBD1 (6 bases). The germline V gene has CDR1 SGHAT and CDR2 FQNNGV. Trimming removed 1 base from V and 3 bases from J, with 12 bases in between. The CDR3 runs to 15 residues.

This sequence joins TRBV5-1 and TRBJ1-2, with 7 bases that match TRBD1. V lost 0 bases to trimming and J lost 4 bases; unmatched junction nucleotides: 3. CDR3 size: 14 residues. Germline V gives CDR1 SGHRS, CDR2 YFSETQ. The DNA for the CDR3 is TGCGCCAGCAGCTTGGAGTCAGGGGGCTATGGCTACACCTTC. This translates into CASSLESGGYGYTF.

This clone turned up a few times. The V gene is TRBV11-3, the J gene TRBJ2-2, with 8 bases identical to TRBD1. V was clipped by 5 bases and J by 4 bases; unmatched bases: 3. Germline CDR1 is SGHNT and CDR2 is YENEEA. The CDR3 consists of 14 residues. The CDR3, as DNA: TGTGCCAGCAGCCGGACAGGGTCCACCGGGGAGCTGTTTTTT. Its protein is CASSRTGSTGELFF.

The rearrangement uses TRBV27 and TRBJ1-5, with TRBD1 matching over 12 bases. V was pared by 4 bases and J by 0 bases, with 4 bases of the junction left unmatched. This CDR3 is 17 amino acids long. Germline CDR1 and CDR2: MNHEY and SMNVEV (reference sequence). As DNA, the CDR3 is TGTGCCAGCAGTTCGGGACAGGGGGCTTATAGCAATCAGCCCCAGCATTTT. Its translation is CASSSGQGAYSNQPQHF.

The chain combines TRBV7-6 with TRBJ1-1, with unresolved D. The V end was cut by 5 bases, the J end by 5 bases, with 9 bases between. CDR1 is SGHVS and CDR2 is FNYEAQ in the germline V gene. The CDR3 extends over 12 amino acids. The CDR3, as DNA: TGTGCCAGCAGCGAACGGGGTACTGAAGCTTTCTTT. Its protein is CASSERGTEAFF.

This clone was counted a few times. The same CDR3 arises from other DNA sequences in this sample as well. The genes are TRBV7-2 and TRBJ2-5, with D hard to call. Trimming cost V 0 bases and J 4 bases, with 3 bases left between them. This CDR3 has 12 residues. CDR1 and CDR2 (germline): SGHTA, FQGNSA. CDR3 sequence (DNA): TGTGCCAGCAGCTTAGCTCGAGAGACCCAGTACTTC. Translation: CASSLARETQYF.

V usage is TRBV7-9 and J usage is TRBJ2-7; 9 nucleotides align to TRBD1. The CDR3 spans 14 residues. Germline assignment: CDR1 SEHNR and CDR2 FQNEAQ (reference sequence). The V gene end was trimmed by 5 bases and the J gene end by 2 bases; junction bases not matched to a gene: 4. In DNA, the CDR3 is TGTGCCAGCAGCACGGGACAGGGAACCTACGAGCAGTACTTC. Its translation: CASSTGQGTYEQYF.

This clone occurred once. The chain couples TRBV28 to TRBJ1-2; D uncertain. In germline, CDR1 is MDHEN, CDR2 SYDVKM. The V and J ends lost 3 bases and 8 bases respectively, with 10 bases between them. This CDR3 comprises 12 residues. CDR3 DNA: TGTGCCAGCAGTTTCGCGGGTTTCGGCTACACCTTC. The encoded protein is CASSFAGFGYTF.